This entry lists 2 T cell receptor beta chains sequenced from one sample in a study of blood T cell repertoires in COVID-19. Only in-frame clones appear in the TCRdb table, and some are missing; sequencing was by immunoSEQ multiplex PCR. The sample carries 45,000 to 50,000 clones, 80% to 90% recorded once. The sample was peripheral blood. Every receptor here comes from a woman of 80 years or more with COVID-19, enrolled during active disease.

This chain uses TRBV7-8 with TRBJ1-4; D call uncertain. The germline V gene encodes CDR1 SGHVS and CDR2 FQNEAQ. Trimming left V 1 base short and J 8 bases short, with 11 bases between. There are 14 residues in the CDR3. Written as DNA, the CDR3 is TGTGCCAGCAGCTTAGGGCACGCGAGGGAAAAACTGTTTTTT. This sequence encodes CASSLGHAREKLFF.

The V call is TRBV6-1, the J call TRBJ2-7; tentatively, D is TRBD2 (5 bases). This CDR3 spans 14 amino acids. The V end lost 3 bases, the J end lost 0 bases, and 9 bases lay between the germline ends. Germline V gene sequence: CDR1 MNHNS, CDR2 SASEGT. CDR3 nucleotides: TGTGCCAGCAGTGAGAGCGGATACTCCTACGAGCAGTACTTC. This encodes CASSESGYSYEQYF.